Listed below are T cell receptor beta chains from one sample, sequenced in a study of cytomegalovirus exposure and HLA in healthy donors. Repertoires were generated with immunoSEQ multiplex PCR, while TCRdb's copy carries only in-frame clones and drops some. The profile shows 100,000 to 150,000 clones, nearly 90% of them singletons. Sequenced material: PBMCs. All receptors come from a woman between 18 and 29 years old in good health and CMV-seronegative. Both conserved end residues are trimmed from each CDR3.

v_gene	j_gene	CDR3aa
TRBV10-2	TRBJ1-1	ATSLQGTVTEAF
TRBV7-9	TRBJ1-5	ASSARGDPNQPQH
TRBV19	TRBJ1-2	ASSTIDGIPDNYGYT
TRBV28	TRBJ1-2	ASSSGQGLTNYGYT
TRBV29-1	TRBJ1-1	SVEDRGIAF
TRBV27	TRBJ1-2	ASSPSRTGGFGYT
TRBV19	TRBJ1-4	PLQGSRFNEKLF
TRBV7-6	TRBJ2-2	ASSEGLAGTGELF
TRBV7-9	TRBJ2-1	ASSFGTGYNEQF
TRBV27	TRBJ2-2	ASSLRGLLNTGELF
TRBV29-1	TRBJ1-2	SVGTLTGKIFYGYT
TRBV11-2	TRBJ1-6	ASSLDQGSTANSPLH
TRBV5-1	TRBJ2-3	ASSLDGLAGRDTDTQY
TRBV18	TRBJ1-3	ASSPEETSGNTIY
TRBV28	TRBJ2-7	ASSLSAGPSPYEQY
TRBV10-1	TRBJ2-2	ASSPVRAPGELF
TRBV7-8	TRBJ2-7	ASSREGTSGSYEQY
TRBV7-9	TRBJ1-5	ASSLGTGEQPQH
TRBV28	TRBJ2-3	ASHPSAHGLAGASSSTDTQY
TRBV2	TRBJ1-1	ASRGGGTTEAF
TRBV2	TRBJ2-5	ASSEFGTPGGETQY
TRBV28	TRBJ1-1	ASTQGRTPEAF
TRBV30	TRBJ2-5	AWGENGGRETQY
TRBV6-1	TRBJ1-5	ASSEEWANQPQH
TRBV5-1	TRBJ2-1	ASRPGLAGINEQF
TRBV2	TRBJ1-5	ASRDTGNQPQH
TRBV5-1	TRBJ2-1	ASSLDGPGEQF